This T cell receptor beta chain came from a study of vaccination and CD4 T cells after COVID-19. Background on the study: Each control culture was treated with a CEFX pool, an HIV-1 Nef pool, or no peptide.

Study observations and caveats: Convalescent patients displayed spike mono-reactivity in 304 of 307 vaccine-specific clones.

The junction had 11 bases not matched to a gene; V was cut back by 1 base and J by 8 bases. This CDR3 has 16 amino acids. CDR1 and CDR2 (germline): MNHNS, SASEGT. This clonotype has just a few counts. The target antigen is unknown. Regarding treatment: approximately 9-day PBMC culture with coronavirus spike peptide pools or control peptides (ViraFEST assay). The study sequenced cultured CD4+ T cell DNA using the Oncomine TCR Beta short-read assay. TCRdb passed the PCR reads through MiXCR, listing each CDR3 protein once. The table has about 9,100 distinct CDR3 sequences, around two thirds seen once. The sample taken for sequencing was CD4+ T cells from blood, cultured in vitro. This TCR was recovered from a human donor who had recovered from COVID-19. The gene calls are TRBV6-1 and TRBJ2-3; 8 positions agree with TRBD1. CDR3 residues: CASSEVGTGRYGTQYF. CDR3 DNA: TGTGCCAGCAGTGAAGTGGGGACAGGACGATACGGTACGCAGTATTTT.